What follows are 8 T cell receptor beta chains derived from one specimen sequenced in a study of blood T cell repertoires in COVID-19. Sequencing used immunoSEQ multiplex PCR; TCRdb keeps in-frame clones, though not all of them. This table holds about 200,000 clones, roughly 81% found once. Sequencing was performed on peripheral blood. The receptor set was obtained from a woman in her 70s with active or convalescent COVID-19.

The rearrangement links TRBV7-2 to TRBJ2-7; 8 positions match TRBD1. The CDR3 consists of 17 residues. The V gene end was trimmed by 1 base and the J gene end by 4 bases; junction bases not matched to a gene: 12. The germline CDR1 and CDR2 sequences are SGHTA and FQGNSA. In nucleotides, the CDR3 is TGTGCCAGCAGCTTAGACCCCAATCCAGGGGGCGGATACGAGCAGTACTTC. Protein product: CASSLDPNPGGGYEQYF.

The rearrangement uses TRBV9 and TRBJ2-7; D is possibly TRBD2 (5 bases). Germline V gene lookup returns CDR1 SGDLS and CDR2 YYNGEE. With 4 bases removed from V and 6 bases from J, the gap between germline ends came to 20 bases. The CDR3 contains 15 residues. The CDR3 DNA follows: TGTGCCAGCAGCCCGCACCGGGATCTCCCTTCCGAGCAGTACTTC. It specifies CASSPHRDLPSEQYF.

The CDR3 here is CASSMGQGVRPTGELFF. DNA for the CDR3: TGTGCCAGCAGCATGGGACAGGGCGTTCGGCCAACCGGGGAGCTGTTTTTT. The V gene is TRBV7-2, the J gene TRBJ2-2; TRBD1 aligns across 9 bases. From germline, CDR1 is SGHTA and CDR2 FQGNSA. CDR3 length: 17 residues. J lost 5 bases, V lost 5 bases, and 12 bases had no gene match.

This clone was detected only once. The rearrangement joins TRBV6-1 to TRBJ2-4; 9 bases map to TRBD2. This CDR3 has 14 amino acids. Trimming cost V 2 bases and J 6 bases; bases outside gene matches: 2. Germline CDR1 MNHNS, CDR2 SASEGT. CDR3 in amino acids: CASSEISGRNIQYF. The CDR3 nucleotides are TGTGCCAGCAGTGAAATTAGCGGGAGAAACATTCAGTACTTC.

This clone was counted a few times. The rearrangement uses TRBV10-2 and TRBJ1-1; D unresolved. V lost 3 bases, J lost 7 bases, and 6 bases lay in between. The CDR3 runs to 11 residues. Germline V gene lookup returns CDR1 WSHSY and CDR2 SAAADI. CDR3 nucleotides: TGCGCCAGCAGTGACAGGTTTGAAGCTTTCTTT. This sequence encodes CASSDRFEAFF.

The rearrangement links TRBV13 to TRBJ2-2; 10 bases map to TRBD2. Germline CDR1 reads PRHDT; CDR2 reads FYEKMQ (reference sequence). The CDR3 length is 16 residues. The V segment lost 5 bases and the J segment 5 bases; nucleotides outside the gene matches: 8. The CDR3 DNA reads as TGTGCCAGCAGCCCGTATAGCGGGAGGTGGACCGGGGAGCTGTTTTTT. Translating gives CASSPYSGRWTGELFF. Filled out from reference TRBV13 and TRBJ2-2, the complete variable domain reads AAGVIQSPRHLIKEKRETATLKCYPIPRHDTVYWYQQGPGQDPQFLISFYEKMQSDKGSIPDRFSAQQFSDYHSELNMSSLELGDSALYFCASSPYSGRWTGELFFGEGSRLTVL.

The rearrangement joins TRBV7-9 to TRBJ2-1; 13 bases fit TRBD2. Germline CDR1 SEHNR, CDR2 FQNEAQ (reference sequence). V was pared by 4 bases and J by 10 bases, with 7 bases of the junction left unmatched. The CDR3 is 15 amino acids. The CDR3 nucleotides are TGTGCCAGCAGCTATGGACTAGCGGGAGTTAGGGAGCAGTTCTTC. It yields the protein CASSYGLAGVREQFF.

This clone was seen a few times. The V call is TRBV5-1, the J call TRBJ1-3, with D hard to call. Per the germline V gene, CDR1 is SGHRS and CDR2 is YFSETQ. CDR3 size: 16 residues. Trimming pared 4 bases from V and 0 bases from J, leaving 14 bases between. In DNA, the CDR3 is TGCGCCAGCAGCCTGGATTCTAGCCCCTCTGGAAACACCATATATTTT. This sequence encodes CASSLDSSPSGNTIYF.